The T cell receptor (beta chain) under discussion was sequenced for a study of early T cells in non-severe SARS-CoV-2 infection. Study overall: Sequencing input comprised bulk RNA from unsorted whole blood; chain pairing was not available. The study, taken as a whole, reports: Matching results from VDJdb favored anti-spike CD8 responses, leaving private and CD4 specificities undetected.

Separate cDNA molecules each had unique molecular identifiers attached to them. MiXCR, run by TCRdb on the 5' RACE reads, gives a single entry per CDR3 protein. Counted here are around 35,000 distinct CDR3 sequences, about 5.7% occurring once; the ten biggest clones make up 5% to 6%. Of note for this clonotype: Its antigen is undetermined.

The V gene lost 0 bases and the J gene lost 5 bases, with 11 bases spanning the gap. The CDR3 runs to 15 residues. Per germline, CDR1 MNHEY and CDR2 SVGEGT. The chain couples TRBV6-2 or TRBV6-3 to TRBJ2-1; possibly TRBD1 or TRBD2 for D (5 bases each). The specimen was whole blood. The sequence came from an adult who was a healthcare worker with PCR-confirmed SARS-CoV-2 infection or an uninfected control (not recorded which). In DNA, the CDR3 is TGTGCCAGCAGTTACTCTACTAGGGGCGACAATGAGCAGTTCTTC. This translates into CASSYSTRGDNEQFF.